Listed below are T cell receptor beta chains from one sample, sequenced in a study of T cells in tuberculosis. The repertoire was sequenced with immunoSEQ multiplex PCR; TCRdb's copy has only in-frame clones and lacks some. The table records around 49,000 clones, roughly 96% of them present only once. Sequencing used PBMCs, obtained at tuberculosis diagnosis. The receptors here all came from an adult with tuberculosis. Each CDR3 is given with its conserved first and last residue. A D gene is named only where the DNA matches it firmly. Clone size appears in some rows only: once, few, many, or a class for an expanded clone.

>-|TRBJ2-1|TRBV6-6|-
CASSPKNEQFF
TGTGCCAGCAGTCCTAAGAATGAGCAGTTCTTC
>TRBD2|TRBJ2-3|TRBV2|-
CASKDLADTDTQYF
TGTGCCAGCAAGGATCTAGCGGACACAGATACGCAGTATTTT
>-|TRBJ2-7|TRBV9|-
CASSLLDSLTAEQYF
TGTGCCAGCAGCCTCCTTGACTCCCTCACCGCCGAGCAGTACTTC
>TRBD2|TRBJ2-7|TRBV15|-
CATSRDSGSVYEQYF
TGTGCCACCAGCAGAGATAGCGGGAGTGTCTACGAGCAGTACTTC
>-|TRBJ1-2|TRBV9|-
CASSVAQTGSYTF
TGTGCCAGCAGCGTAGCCCAGACTGGCAGCTACACCTTC
>-|TRBJ1-4|TRBV25-1|-
CASSEYRAEKLFF
TGTGCCAGCAGTGAATACAGGGCGGAAAAACTGTTTTTT
>-|TRBJ2-3|TRBV28|-
CASSSLLDTQYF
TGTGCCAGCAGTTCTCTATTAGATACGCAGTATTTT
>-|TRBJ2-2|TRBV6-5|-
CASRTARNTGELFF
TGTGCCAGCAGGACCGCTAGGAACACCGGGGAGCTGTTTTTT
>-|TRBJ2-1|TRBV19|-
CASSTYSIQTGEQFF
TGTGCCAGTAGTACCTACTCTATCCAGACGGGTGAGCAGTTCTTC
>TRBD1|TRBJ2-1|TRBV27|-
CASSWTGGVQHNEQFF
TGTGCCAGCAGTTGGACAGGGGGCGTTCAACACAATGAGCAGTTCTTC
>-|TRBJ2-3|TRBV10-3|once
CAISPGLAGTGTDTQYF
TGTGCCATCAGTCCCGGGTTAGCCGGTACTGGCACAGATACGCAGTATTTT
>TRBD2|TRBJ2-3|TRBV5-1|-
CASSLNSGVMDTQYF
TGCGCCAGCAGCTTGAATAGCGGGGTTATGGATACGCAGTATTTT
>-|TRBJ1-5|TRBV7-2|once
CASSLVGGDQPQHF
TGTGCCAGCAGCTTAGTAGGGGGGGATCAGCCCCAGCATTTT
>-|TRBJ2-7|TRBV7-9|-
CASSPIQGSEQYF
TGTGCCAGCAGCCCGATACAGGGTTCCGAGCAGTACTTC
>-|TRBJ1-2|TRBV7-2|-
CASSLNPPTSGNNYGYTF
TGTGCCAGCAGCTTAAACCCACCCACATCCGGGAATAACTATGGCTACACCTTC
>TRBD1|TRBJ1-1|TRBV30|once
CAWVGTARTTEAFF
TGTGCCTGGGTCGGGACAGCCAGAACAACTGAAGCTTTCTTT
>-|TRBJ2-3|TRBV6-6|-
CASTLTESIRTDTQYF
TGTGCCAGCACCCTGACAGAATCGATCCGCACAGATACGCAGTATTTT
>TRBD2|TRBJ2-7|TRBV25-1|-
CASSEFGGRADYEQYF
TGTGCCAGCAGTGAATTTGGCGGGAGGGCCGATTACGAGCAGTACTTC
>TRBD2|TRBJ2-3|TRBV12-5|-
CASGWETSGSADTQYF
TGTGCTAGTGGTTGGGAGACTAGCGGGAGCGCAGATACGCAGTATTTT
>TRBD1|TRBJ1-1|TRBV6-5|-
CASSMPGTVEAFF
TGTGCCAGCAGTATGCCCGGGACAGTAGAAGCTTTCTTT
>TRBD2|TRBJ2-7|TRBV4-1|-
CASSQREGGRTYEQYF
TGCGCCAGCAGCCAAAGGGAGGGCGGGCGGACCTACGAGCAGTACTTC
>TRBD2|TRBJ2-5|TRBV15|-
CATSPGLAGRETQYF
TGTGCCACCAGCCCCGGACTAGCGGGAAGAGAGACCCAGTACTTC
>TRBD2|TRBJ2-3|TRBV27|once
CASSLSGGRGDTQYF
TGTGCCAGCAGTTTATCGGGAGGGCGGGGGGATACGCAGTATTTT
>-|TRBJ1-4|TRBV4-1|-
CASSQGGMGPQSLLGGKVFF
TGCGCCAGCAGCCAAGGAGGAATGGGCCCCCAATCGCTACTGGGGGGGAAAGTGTTTTTT
>TRBD1|TRBJ2-1|TRBV5-6|-
CASSSRTGSYNEQFF
TGTGCCAGCAGCTCCCGGACAGGCTCCTACAATGAGCAGTTCTTC
>-|TRBJ1-2|TRBV5-4|-
CASSLDRVRYTF
TGTGCCAGCAGCTTGGACAGGGTGCGCTACACCTTC
>-|TRBJ2-7|TRBV7-2|-
CASSPNAALSSYEQYF
TGTGCCAGCAGCCCCAATGCCGCATTGAGCTCCTACGAGCAGTACTTC
>TRBD2|TRBJ2-1|TRBV5-1|few
CASSTSGSHNEQFF
TGCGCCAGCAGCACTAGCGGGAGTCACAATGAGCAGTTCTTC
>TRBD1|TRBJ2-3|TRBV10-3|once
CAISESNLDRDADTQYF
TGTGCCATCAGTGAGTCGAACCTGGACAGGGATGCAGATACGCAGTATTTT
>TRBD1|TRBJ1-2|TRBV7-2|-
CASSPVQGGRDGYTF
TGTGCCAGCAGCCCCGTCCAGGGGGGCCGGGATGGCTACACCTTC
>-|TRBJ2-2|TRBV7-6|-
CASSLGVNTGELFF
TGTGCCAGCAGCTTGGGAGTTAACACCGGGGAGCTGTTTTTT
>TRBD2|TRBJ2-5|TRBV5-1|-
CASSFTGLAGQETQYF
TGCGCCAGCAGCTTCACCGGACTAGCGGGCCAAGAGACCCAGTACTTC
>-|TRBJ1-1|TRBV11-2|-
CASSLGTAEAFF
TGTGCCAGCAGCTTGGGCACAGCTGAAGCTTTCTTT
>-|TRBJ2-6|TRBV19|-
CASSNRQPGANVLTF
TGTGCCAGTAGTAACCGACAGCCTGGGGCCAACGTCCTGACTTTC
>-|TRBJ1-2|TRBV9|-
CASSVGDTYNYGYTF
TGTGCCAGCAGCGTAGGGGACACTTATAACTATGGCTACACCTTC
>-|TRBJ1-3|TRBV30|-
CAWMPATSSGNTIYF
TGTGCCTGGATGCCCGCAACCAGCTCTGGAAACACCATATATTTT
>TRBD2|TRBJ2-2|TRBV19|-
CASSLAGGSANTGELFF
TGTGCCAGTAGTCTAGCGGGAGGCAGCGCGAACACCGGGGAGCTGTTTTTT
>TRBD2|TRBJ2-5|TRBV19|once
CASSTTRTSGRETQYF
TGTGCCAGTAGTACCACCCGGACTAGCGGGAGAGAGACCCAGTACTTC
>-|TRBJ2-6|TRBV7-2|once
CASRAGSGANVLTF
TGTGCCAGCAGAGCGGGCTCTGGGGCCAACGTCCTGACTTTC
>TRBD1|TRBJ1-1|TRBV30|-
CAWSSLDRGRTEAFF
TGTGCCTGGAGTTCCCTTGACAGGGGTCGAACTGAAGCTTTCTTT